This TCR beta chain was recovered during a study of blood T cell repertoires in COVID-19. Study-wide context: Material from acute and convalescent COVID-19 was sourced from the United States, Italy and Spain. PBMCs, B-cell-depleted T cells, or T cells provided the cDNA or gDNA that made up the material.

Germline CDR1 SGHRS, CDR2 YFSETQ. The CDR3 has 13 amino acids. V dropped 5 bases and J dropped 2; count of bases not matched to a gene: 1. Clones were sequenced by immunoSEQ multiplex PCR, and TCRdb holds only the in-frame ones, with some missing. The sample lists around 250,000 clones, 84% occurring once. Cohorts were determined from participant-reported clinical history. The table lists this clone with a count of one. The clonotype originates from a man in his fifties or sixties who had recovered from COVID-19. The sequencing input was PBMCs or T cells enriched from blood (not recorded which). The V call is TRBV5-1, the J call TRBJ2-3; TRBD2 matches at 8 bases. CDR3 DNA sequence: TGCGCCAGCAGTGGACTAGCCACAGATACGCAGTATTTT. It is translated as CASSGLATDTQYF.